The 21 T cell receptor beta chains given below trace back to one sample, sequenced in a study of T cells expressing NK-cell markers (dated by TCRdb to about 2020). The protocol used for the library was 5' RACE. Sequenced on an Illumina HiSeq 2000. TCRdb reprocessed the sequencing reads and holds a single record per CDR3 protein sequence, with no DNA. This sample's table carries about 50 distinct CDR3 sequences. The sample comprised blood T cells: a sorted CD56 or NKG2C T cell subset, CD4+ or CD8+ T cells, or bulk PBMC T cells (not recorded which). These receptors came from a woman between 45 and 60 years old in good health. Donor details come from another sample of the same person, matched by shared clones.

Considering frequency, this clonotype is large (0.1 to 1%). The V and J genes are TRBV7-7 and TRBJ2-3. The germline V gene encodes CDR1 SSHAT and CDR2 FNYEAQ (reference sequence). CDR3 length equals 13 residues. The CDR3: CASSPILQATQYF.

V gene TRBV7-9 combines with J gene TRBJ2-2; TCRdb outputs TRBD1, but without DNA this stays unchecked. Germline assignment: CDR1 SEHNR and CDR2 FQNEAQ (reference sequence). The CDR3 runs 15 residues. This chain's CDR3 is CASSRPASNTGELFF.

The rearrangement uses TRBV12-5 and TRBJ1-2. Germline-derived CDR1 and CDR2 are LGHNT and FRNRAP. The CDR3 spans 12 residues. CDR3 in amino acids: CASGLSWGGYTF.

This chain uses TRBV11-3 with TRBJ2-1; the D gene TCRdb calls, TRBD2, cannot be checked with no DNA. Per germline, CDR1 SGHNT and CDR2 YENEEA. The CDR3 contains 15 residues. The CDR3 is CASSLRLAGGNEQFF.

Judged by frequency, this clonotype is hyperexpanded. This chain connects TRBV5-5 to TRBJ2-5; TCRdb reports TRBD2, a call that lacks DNA to check it against. Germline V CDR1 and CDR2: SGHKS, YYEKEE (reference sequence). This CDR3 is 16 amino acids long. The CDR3 loop reads CASSARTSGHQETQYF.

By frequency, this clonotype registers large (0.1 to 1%). This CDR3 is CASSSPAGTSGSNEQFF. This sequence joins TRBV12-3 or TRBV12-4 and TRBJ2-1; TCRdb designates TRBD2, a call that cannot be tested without DNA. CDR3 length: 17 residues.

By frequency, this clonotype registers hyperexpanded (1% or more). The chain recombines TRBV6-5 with TRBJ2-5. Germline CDR1 MNHEY, CDR2 SVGAGI. The CDR3 has 12 residues. CDR3 region: CASSHPSETQYF.

According to its frequency, this clonotype is large (0.1 to 1%). The gene calls are TRBV13 and TRBJ2-2; TCRdb calls TRBD1, which cannot be checked without DNA. Germline assignment: CDR1 PRHDT and CDR2 FYEKMQ (reference sequence). This CDR3 is 15 amino acids long. The CDR3 loop is CASRPHPGGTGELFF.

This clonotype is large by frequency. The chain is built from TRBV7-6 and TRBJ1-5. Germline V CDR1 and CDR2: SGHVS, FNYEAQ. CDR3 size: 13 residues. CDR3 in amino acids: CASSLGGYQPQHF. The full variable domain, its missing parts supplied by reference TRBV7-6 and TRBJ1-5, is GAGVSQSPRYKVTKRGQDVALRCDPISGHVSLYWYRQALGQGPEFLTYFNYEAQQDKSGLPNDRFSAERPEGSISTLTIQRTEQRDSAMYRCASSLGGYQPQHFGDGTRLSIL.

V usage is TRBV6-1 and J usage is TRBJ2-2; TCRdb indicates TRBD1, and absent DNA this call remains unverified. This CDR3 has 16 amino acids. Germline lookup yields CDR1 MNHNS and CDR2 SASEGT. CDR3 loop: CASSVLPGTATGELFF.

Considering frequency, this clonotype is large. The chain links TRBV15 to TRBJ1-6; TCRdb returns TRBD1, unconfirmable since there is no DNA. The CDR3 is made up of 14 amino acids. The germline gives CDR1 LNHNV, CDR2 YYDKDF (reference sequence). The CDR3 sequence is CATSQGGDNSPLHF.

The chain uses TRBV2 and TRBJ2-5; TCRdb proposes TRBD1, but this gene call is untestable without DNA. This CDR3 has 16 amino acids. From germline, CDR1 is SNHLY and CDR2 FYNNEI. The CDR3 reads CASSVDQTGTKETQYF.

By frequency, this clonotype is large (0.1 to 1%). V is TRBV20-1 and J is TRBJ2-1; with no DNA, the TCRdb D assignment of TRBD2 cannot be verified. Germline values: CDR1 DFQATT, CDR2 SNEGSKA (reference sequence). CDR3 size: 16 residues. CDR3 sequence: CSASSLAGGDTMRQFF.

This clonotype shows up as large (0.1 to 1%) by frequency. V and J are TRBV7-2 and TRBJ2-1; the TCRdb D gene call, TRBD1, has no DNA to confirm it. In germline, CDR1 is SGHTA, CDR2 FQGNSA. CDR3 length: 14 residues. The CDR3 reads CASSLATSPYEQFF.

Measured by frequency, this clonotype is large (0.1 to 1%). The chain combines TRBV3-1 with TRBJ1-1. CDR3 length: 14 amino acids. In germline, CDR1 is LGHDT, CDR2 YNNKEL (reference sequence). The CDR3 sequence is CASSQVRWDSHAFF.

The chain links TRBV12-3 or TRBV12-4 to TRBJ2-1; TCRdb calls TRBD1, which cannot be checked without DNA. This CDR3 has 15 residues. The CDR3 sequence: CASPAARPGLAEQFF.

This clonotype is deemed medium-sized by its frequency. The J gene is TRBJ2-1, the V gene TRBV18; TCRdb proposes TRBD2, but this gene call is untestable without DNA. The germline CDR1 and CDR2 sequences are KGHSH and LQKENI. The CDR3 extends over 15 amino acids. The CDR3 is CASSLRTTALREQFF. The full variable domain, in which reference TRBV18 and TRBJ2-1 provide the parts outside the CDR3, is NAGVMQNPRHLVRRRGQEARLRCSPMKGHSHVYWYRQLPEEGLKFMVYLQKENIIDESGMPKERFSAEFPKEGPSILRIQQVVRGDSAAYFCASSLRTTALREQFFGPGTRLTVL.

This clonotype registers medium-sized by frequency. J is TRBJ2-7 and V is TRBV5-1; the TCRdb call, TRBD1, lacks DNA for checking. This CDR3 region has 16 residues. Per germline, CDR1 SGHRS and CDR2 YFSETQ. The CDR3 sequence: CASIGGIDRDSYEQYF.

The rearrangement uses TRBV10-2 and TRBJ2-1; the TCRdb D gene call, TRBD2, has no DNA to confirm it. This CDR3 has 16 amino acids. Germline assignment: CDR1 WSHSY and CDR2 SAAADI. The CDR3 region is CASLTRPPETTDEQFF.

The rearrangement links TRBV10-2 to TRBJ2-1; the D call of TRBD2 rests on TCRdb alone, since no DNA is present to check it. This CDR3 comprises 17 residues. The germline CDR1 and CDR2 sequences are WSHSY and SAAADI. The CDR3 is CASLTSGRPETTDEQFF.

This clonotype is deemed hyperexpanded (1% or more) by its frequency. The chain carries TRBV4-1 and TRBJ2-6; without DNA, the TCRdb call of TRBD1 cannot be checked. CDR3 length: 18 residues. Germline assignment: CDR1 MGHRA and CDR2 YSYEKL. Here the CDR3 reads CASSPPGQGISGANVLTF.